Listed here is a single T cell receptor beta chain. This clonotype appeared a few times. The specificity of this receptor is unknown. No much larger clonotype is one base removed from it; base qualities were not supplied. For sequencing, an Illumina HiSeq 2500 was employed. Quantitative 5'-RACE with molecular barcodes was the method used to prepare the TCR beta libraries. Concerning the study's data processing: A new computational method, built on a probabilistic model of VDJ rearrangement, was used to identify disease-linked TCR variants. The public reads were reprocessed in TCRdb via fastp at Q25 and MiXCR, keeping in-frame beta chains. Under each unique CDR3 protein, matching rows form one entry showing the most common genes and DNA. These V and J calls are TCRdb output, not the study's own analysis. In all, the sample holds about 360,000 distinct CDR3 sequences, and 20% of those were seen once. Over 10% of the sample goes to the ten largest clones.

The sample originates from a study of CD8 T cells in ankylosing spondylitis (dated by TCRdb to 2016 to 2017). About the study as a whole: T cell receptor beta repertoires were profiled in healthy donors and ankylosing spondylitis patients so that disease-linked TCR variants could be found. The whole study cohort included over 85 healthy donors and 25 ankylosing spondylitis patients. Peripheral blood was sampled, and synovial fluid was additionally collected from ankylosing spondylitis patients.

General conclusions and limits of the study: Significant enrichment of the disease-linked clones was reported in matched synovial fluid samples from ankylosing spondylitis patients. Some motif variants were previously reported in synovial fluid and blood of reactive arthritis patients, suggesting common disease-initiation mechanisms. In peripheral blood, the disease-linked clones were found at relatively low frequencies and had a CD8+ phenotype. Blood from ankylosing spondylitis patients appeared to be characterized by a TCR beta motif composed of eight highly homologous amino acid variants.

The germline V gene gives CDR1 as SGHRS and CDR2 as YFSETQ. The CDR3 starts with the cysteine, ends with the phenylalanine, and has 18 residues. Only the CDR3 DNA is retained, 54 bases long and in frame from the first base. V and J are trimmed by 4 bases and 2 bases, and the gene matches miss 12 bases of the junction. The V and J segments used are TRBV5-1 and TRBJ2-3, with 11 central nucleotides matching TRBD2. The receptor's source is a male donor with ankylosing spondylitis or in good health (not recorded which). The sample comprised blood, either unsorted or a sorted T cell fraction (not recorded which). At the DNA level, the sequence is TGCGCCAGCAGCCACGGGACTAGCGGACTCACCGTCACAGATACGCAGTATTTT. The encoded protein is CASSHGTSGLTVTDTQYF. This CDR3, with the reference TRBV5-1 and TRBJ2-3 proteins standing in past its ends, gives the full variable domain KAGVTQTPRYLIKTRGQQVTLSCSPISGHRSVSWYQQTPGQGLQFLFEYFSETQRNKGNFPGRFSGRQFSNSRSEMNVSTLELGDSALYLCASSHGTSGLTVTDTQYFGPGTRLTVL.